A selection of T cell receptor beta chains follows, all from one sample in a study of cytomegalovirus exposure and HLA in healthy donors. Measured with immunoSEQ multiplex PCR; TCRdb has only the in-frame clones, and not every one. The table lists about 240,000 clones, around 80% of them singletons. The sample comprised PBMCs. Receptors originate from a boy aged 5-17 years in good health and CMV-seronegative. The CDR3 runs from the conserved cysteine through the conserved F or W. Fields, in order: CDR3 protein, CDR3 DNA, V gene, J gene, clone size, D gene. D genes are given only for firm matches. Expanded clones are given a class, and other clones once, few, many or no size at all.

CASRNTGDYGYTF,TGTGCCAGCAGAAACACCGGGGACTATGGCTACACCTTC,TRBV6-4,TRBJ1-2,NA,NA
CAAYTPGDGYGYTF,TGTGCCGCTTATACCCCGGGGGACGGCTATGGCTACACCTTC,TRBV19,TRBJ1-2,NA,NA
CASSWAGTPLQSTGELFF,TGTGCCAGCAGCTGGGCAGGGACTCCCCTACAGTCCACCGGGGAGCTGTTTTTT,TRBV11-3,TRBJ2-2,few,NA
CASSFGLDNEQFF,TGTGCCAGCAGCTTCGGACTAGACAATGAGCAGTTCTTC,TRBV11-3,TRBJ2-1,NA,TRBD2
CASSPDRGSYEQYF,TGTGCCAGCTCACCAGACAGGGGATCCTACGAGCAGTACTTC,TRBV18,TRBJ2-7,NA,TRBD1
CATSRDAGLSSYEQYF,TGTGCCACCAGCAGAGATGCAGGGCTGAGCTCCTACGAGCAGTACTTC,TRBV15,TRBJ2-7,NA,NA
CASSLVPLAGEQYF,TGCGCCAGCAGCTTGGTTCCACTAGCAGGCGAGCAGTACTTC,TRBV5-1,TRBJ2-7,NA,NA
CASVRREGRSEQFF,TGTGCCAGCGTTCGGCGGGAGGGCCGAAGCGAGCAGTTCTTC,TRBV2,TRBJ2-1,NA,TRBD2
CASSLWRTGELFF,TGTGCCAGCAGTTTATGGCGGACCGGGGAGCTGTTTTTT,TRBV27,TRBJ2-2,NA,NA
CASSPRLASSYNEQFF,TGTGCCAGCAGCCCCAGACTAGCGAGCTCCTACAATGAGCAGTTCTTC,TRBV5-6,TRBJ2-1,NA,TRBD2
CASSTSTSAQETQYF,TGTGCCAGCAGCACAAGTACTAGCGCCCAAGAGACCCAGTACTTC,TRBV5-8,TRBJ2-5,NA,TRBD2
CASSLHRIKNTEAFF,TGTGCCAGTAGCCTACACAGGATTAAGAACACTGAAGCTTTCTTT,TRBV19,TRBJ1-1,NA,NA
CASSQAPTSGGGDTQYF,TGTGCCAGCAGCCAAGCCCCGACTAGCGGGGGGGGAGATACGCAGTATTTT,TRBV4-2,TRBJ2-3,NA,TRBD2
CASSFQGLLNIQYF,TGTGCCAGCAGCTTCCAAGGACTACTAAACATTCAGTACTTC,TRBV7-2,TRBJ2-4,NA,NA
CASSGTGGTGELFF,TGCGCCAGCAGTGGGACAGGGGGTACCGGGGAGCTGTTTTTT,TRBV10-1,TRBJ2-2,NA,TRBD1
CASSQDGLAWTGELFF,TGCGCCAGCAGCCAAGATGGACTAGCATGGACCGGGGAGCTGTTTTTT,TRBV4-1,TRBJ2-2,NA,TRBD2
CASSPNGLGRLSSYEQYF,TGTGCCAGCAGCCCTAACGGACTCGGACGCCTGAGCTCCTACGAGCAGTACTTC,TRBV11-1,TRBJ2-7,NA,NA
CASSFDSIKETQYF,TGTGCCAGCAGCTTCGACAGTATTAAAGAGACCCAGTACTTC,TRBV7-9,TRBJ2-5,NA,NA
CASSLDSGNTEAFF,TGTGCCAGCAGCTTGGATAGTGGGAACACTGAAGCTTTCTTT,TRBV5-6,TRBJ1-1,NA,NA
CASSSFVDRTTGELFF,TGTGCCAGCAGCTCATTCGTGGACAGGACAACCGGGGAGCTGTTTTTT,TRBV12-1,TRBJ2-2,NA,NA
CASSFGGTLNYGYTF,TGTGCCAGCAGCTTCGGAGGGACCCTAAACTATGGCTACACCTTC,TRBV5-6,TRBJ1-2,NA,NA
CASSSAGREPPDTQYF,TGTGCCAGCAGCTCGGCCGGGAGGGAACCCCCAGATACGCAGTATTTT,TRBV5-6,TRBJ2-3,NA,TRBD2